One and the same sample provided the 4 T cell receptor beta chains below, sequenced in a study of brain T cells in children with intractable seizures. Only in-frame clones appear in the TCRdb table, and some are missing; sequencing was by immunoSEQ multiplex PCR. The repertoire holds approximately 110,000 clones, with approximately 94% as singletons. This specimen was peripheral blood, taken at surgery. These receptors all come from a boy under two years old with hemimegalencephaly and intractable seizures.

The rearrangement links TRBV6-1 to TRBJ2-2; the D gene is possibly TRBD2 (5 bases). V was clipped by 2 bases and J by 8 bases, with 15 bases between them. The CDR3 totals 15 residues. Per germline, CDR1 MNHNS and CDR2 SASEGT. Here the CDR3 DNA reads TGTGCCAGCAGTGAACAGGCGGTGCGGGCGGGGGAGCTGTTTTTT. It codes for CASSEQAVRAGELFF.

The chain combines TRBV5-1 with TRBJ2-1; 10 bases fit TRBD2. This CDR3 is 14 amino acids long. CDR1 is SGHRS and CDR2 is YFSETQ in the germline V gene. V shed 6 bases, J shed 5 bases, and the junction held 5 bases outside the gene matches. The chain's CDR3 is CASKSGRADNEQFF. CDR3 nucleotides: TGCGCCAGCAAAAGCGGGAGGGCCGACAATGAGCAGTTCTTC.

The CDR3 sequence is CASSLAGPRDYGDTQYF. The CDR3 DNA is TGCGCCAGCAGCTTGGCCGGACCTAGGGACTACGGAGATACGCAGTATTTT. V is TRBV5-1 and J is TRBJ2-3; 7 positions match TRBD2. Germline V gives CDR1 SGHRS, CDR2 YFSETQ. This CDR3 is built from 17 residues. V shed 0 bases, J shed 5 bases, and the junction held 12 bases outside the gene matches.

The CDR3 bases are TGTGCCAGCAGCTTATCATCAGCGAGGAATGAGCAGTTCTTC. Its translation: CASSLSSARNEQFF. The chain links TRBV11-2 to TRBJ2-1; no firm D call. With 2 bases removed from V and 7 bases from J, the gap between germline ends came to 12 bases. Germline-derived CDR1 and CDR2 are SGHAT and FQNNGV. The CDR3 is made up of 14 amino acids.